Below, 26 T cell receptor beta chains from the same sample are listed, as sequenced in a study of tumor and adjacent non-tumor tissue in lung cancer. The template was RNA from unsorted bulk tissue. The library came from three nested PCR rounds adapted from ARM-PCR protocols. MiXCR was run by TCRdb on the multiplex PCR reads, yielding one entry per CDR3 protein. The sample records about 110,000 distinct CDR3 sequences, over 75% being singletons. The source material was lung tumor tissue. The receptors were sampled from a man between 65 and 79 years old with non-small cell lung cancer.

In regard to this clonotype: At one end the junction does not follow the germline gene, possibly because of a read error. DNA for the CDR3: TGTGCCAGCAACTTAGATCCCACGGGGGGCAGGTGTGAGCGGTTCTTC. Protein product: CASNLDPTGGRCERFF. The chain combines TRBV11-3 with TRBJ2-1, with D perhaps matching TRBD2 (7 bases). Per germline, CDR1 SGHNT and CDR2 YENEEA. This CDR3 region has 16 residues.

In the case of this clonotype: Relative to the germline gene, one junction end is altered; a read error may explain this. The J gene is TRBJ2-7, the V gene TRBV11-2, with D unclear. Germline CDR1 SGHAT, CDR2 FQNNGV. This CDR3 is built from 12 residues. The DNA of the CDR3 is TGTGCCAGCGGCTTATATGGGCCTGAGAAGTACTTC. It is translated as CASGLYGPEKYF.

The chain links TRBV2 to TRBJ1-2; D perhaps matches TRBD1 (5 bases). This CDR3 is built from 14 residues. The V end was cut by 6 bases, the J end by 9 bases, with 20 bases between. Germline-derived CDR1 and CDR2 are SNHLY and FYNNEI. This CDR3 reads CASRVQGDASSYTF. The CDR3 nucleotides are TGTGCCAGCAGAGTTCAAGGGGACGCTTCCAGCTACACCTTC.

As to this clonotype: The junction does not match germline at one end; this may be a read error. The chain links TRBV6-1 to TRBJ1-3; D remains ambiguous. Germline V gives CDR1 MNHNS, CDR2 SASEGT. The CDR3 runs to 11 residues. Here the CDR3 DNA reads TGTGCCAGCAATGAAGCGCCCACCATATATTTT. It yields the protein CASNEAPTIYF.

About this clonotype itself: Its ends do not fully match the called genes, so a read error is possible. The J gene is TRBJ2-3, the V gene TRBV5-1; 11 nucleotides line up with TRBD2. Per germline, CDR1 SGHRS and CDR2 YFSETQ. The CDR3 has 16 amino acids. The CDR3 region has the DNA TGCGCCAGAAGCTTGTCCGGACTAGCGGGCACAGATACGCTGTATTTT. Translated: CARSLSGLAGTDTLYF.

This clonotype has a single count. A read error may explain this, as a much larger clone is one base away. The gene calls are TRBV28 and TRBJ2-1, with D possibly being TRBD1 or TRBD2 (5 bases each). The V gene's germline CDR1 is MDHEN and CDR2 SYDVKM. The length of the CDR3 is 14 residues. The CDR3 DNA reads TGTGCCAGGGGAGAGGGGAGCTCCTACAATGAGCGGTTCTTC. It codes for CARGEGSSYNERFF.

In its sample, this clonotype was seen many times. The rearrangement uses TRBV5-1 and TRBJ2-5; 11 bases agree with TRBD1. There are 16 residues in the CDR3. CDR1 is SGHRS and CDR2 is YFSETQ in the germline V gene. Trimming took 0 bases from V and 0 from J; bases not matched to a gene: 1. The CDR3 spells CASSLGTGGDQETQYF. CDR3 nucleotides: TGCGCCAGCAGCTTGGGGACAGGGGGCGACCAAGAGACCCAGTACTTC.

With regard to this clonotype: At one end, the junction sequence differs from germline, possibly due to a read error. V is TRBV12-3 or TRBV12-4 and J is TRBJ1-5; D possibly corresponds to TRBD1 (5 bases). This CDR3 has 16 residues. CDR3 sequence: CASCFKAFGGKQPQHF. The CDR3 nucleotides are TGTGCCAGCTGTTTTAAGGCCTTTGGGGGTAAACAGCCCCAGCATTTT.

There are many counts of this clonotype. The J gene is TRBJ1-2, the V gene TRBV7-3, with 10 bases that match TRBD1. Germline CDR1 is SGHTA and CDR2 is FQGTGA. This CDR3 has 14 amino acids. The V and J ends lost 4 bases and 11 bases, in that order; junction bases with no gene match: 10. The CDR3 is CASSSGTGEERYTF. DNA of the CDR3: TGTGCCAGCAGCTCCGGGACAGGGGAAGAGCGGTACACCTTC.

In this sample, this clonotype turned up a few times. The chain couples TRBV14 to TRBJ1-6, with D uncertain. V gave up 2 bases and J gave up 9 bases, with 17 bases separating them. This CDR3 is built from 16 residues. From germline, CDR1 is SGHDN and CDR2 FVKESK. CDR3 coding DNA: TGTGCCAGCAGCCAACCGGTCAGTGGTTACGGTTCACCCCTCCACTTT. Protein product: CASSQPVSGYGSPLHF.

To note about this clonotype: Because the CDR3 is missing its conserved closing phenylalanine or tryptophan, this is likely a read error. The chain links TRBV6-2 or TRBV6-3 to TRBJ2-7, with D possibly matching TRBD1 (5 bases). CDR3 length: 13 amino acids. Trimming removed 7 bases at V and 3 bases at J, with 13 bases between. Germline CDR1 reads MNHEY; CDR2 reads SVGEGT. CDR3 DNA sequence: TGTGCCAGCATCCGTGGGGCCGACTACGAGCAGTACCTC. The encoded protein is CASIRGADYEQYL.

The J gene is TRBJ1-5, the V gene TRBV20-1, with 8 nucleotides matching TRBD1. V was clipped by 4 bases and J by 11 bases; unmatched bases: 13. The CDR3 is made up of 14 amino acids. Looked up from germline, CDR1 is DFQATT and CDR2 is SNEGSKA (reference sequence). CDR3 residues: CSAIRQGAFRTQHF. CDR3 coding DNA: TGCAGTGCTATAAGGCAGGGGGCCTTTCGGACCCAGCATTTT.

As concerns this clonotype: The junction departs from the called germline gene at one end, perhaps through a read error. The genes are TRBV10-1 and TRBJ1-2, with D hard to call. CDR3 size: 15 residues. CDR1 is WNHNN, CDR2 SYGVQD, per germline (reference sequence). Here the CDR3 DNA reads TGCGCCAGCATTGAGTCGACAAGTCAACCCTATGGCTACACCTTC. Its protein product is CASIESTSQPYGYTF.

Regarding this clonotype: A read error may account for a junction end that differs from germline. The rearrangement joins TRBV12-3 or TRBV12-4 to TRBJ2-1; D might be TRBD1 or TRBD2, each matching 6 bases. The CDR3 extends over 14 amino acids. CDR3 region: CANSLVGGSDKQFF. Here the CDR3 DNA reads TGTGCCAACAGTCTAGTGGGGGGCTCGGATAAGCAGTTCTTC.

This chain links TRBV7-8 with TRBJ1-5; 7 nucleotides line up with TRBD1. The CDR3 is 15 amino acids. J lost 0 bases, V lost 7 bases, and 6 bases had no gene match. Looked up from germline, CDR1 is SGHVS and CDR2 is FQNEAQ. The CDR3 is CASNGTANSNQPQHF. The CDR3 DNA follows: TGTGCCAGCAACGGGACAGCGAATAGCAATCAGCCCCAGCATTTT.

Regarding this clonotype: Its ends do not fully match the called genes, so a read error is possible. V usage is TRBV6-5 and J usage is TRBJ2-3; D unresolved. The CDR3 covers 13 residues. CDR1 is MNHEY, CDR2 SVGAGI, per germline. The DNA for the CDR3 is TGTGCTAGCAGTTACTCACATGGAGACACGCAGTATTTT. Its protein is CASSYSHGDTQYF.

As to this clonotype: With a much larger clone just one base away, this may be a read error. The chain links TRBV20-1 to TRBJ2-2, with 9 bases that match TRBD2. The germline CDR1 and CDR2 sequences are DFQATT and SNEGSKA (reference sequence). Trimming removed 2 bases from V and 4 bases from J; junction bases left unmatched: 11. This CDR3 is built from 17 residues. The CDR3 loop reads CSARPQAGGHITGELFF. The CDR3 DNA is TGCAGTGCTAGACCCCAAGCGGGGGGCCATATCACCGGGGAGCTGTTTTTT.

This clonotype was seen repeatedly, ten times or more. The chain couples TRBV4-2 to TRBJ2-7; D gene ambiguous. This CDR3 comprises 14 residues. V lost 3 bases and J 3 bases, leaving 12 bases between the germline ends. CDR1 and CDR2 from the germline V gene are LGHNA and YNFKEQ. CDR3 amino acids: CASSQNYAGYEQYF. The CDR3 coding sequence is TGTGCCAGCAGCCAGAATTATGCAGGCTACGAGCAGTACTTC.

A remark on this clonotype: A read error may account for a junction end that differs from germline. This chain links TRBV13 with TRBJ2-7; TRBD2 aligns across 7 bases. CDR1 PRHDT and CDR2 FYEKMQ come from the germline V gene (reference sequence). This CDR3 comprises 13 residues. For the CDR3, the DNA is TGTGTCAGCAGTTCGACCACGGGGGGCGAGCAGTACTTC. As protein: CVSSSTTGGEQYF.

Turning to this clonotype: Here the CDR3 omits its conserved ending phenylalanine or tryptophan, so a read error is the likely source. The chain is built from TRBV6-1 and TRBJ2-7; D is uncertain. The CDR3 covers 14 residues. V shed 0 bases and J shed 8 bases, with 14 bases lying between them. The germline V gene encodes CDR1 MNHNS and CDR2 SASEGT. This CDR3 reads CASSEAHGTRKQYL. The CDR3 region has the DNA TGTGCCAGCAGTGAAGCACATGGAACAAGGAAGCAGTACTTA.

Remarks on this clonotype: One junction end disagrees with the germline gene, perhaps due to a read error. The rearrangement joins TRBV5-6 to TRBJ1-4; D uncertain. The CDR3 has 15 amino acids. The germline V gene has CDR1 SGHDT and CDR2 YYEEEE. In DNA form, the CDR3 reads TGTGCGAGCAGCTTGAGAGGGAGAACTGATGAAAAACTGTTTTTT. Translated: CASSLRGRTDEKLFF.

On this clonotype itself: Germline and junction disagree at one end, which may indicate a read error. V and J are TRBV13 and TRBJ2-7, with D perhaps matching TRBD1 or TRBD2 (5 bases each). In germline, CDR1 is PRHDT, CDR2 FYEKMQ (reference sequence). The CDR3 consists of 13 residues. The CDR3 DNA reads as TGTGCCAGCAGCTCAACCAACGGGGACGAGCAGTGCTTC. Protein product: CASSSTNGDEQCF.

Details on this clonotype: This sequence may be a read error, since a much larger clone differs from it by one base. This sequence joins TRBV7-3 and TRBJ2-3; 10 bases line up with TRBD2. This CDR3 is 15 amino acids long. Germline-derived CDR1 and CDR2 are SGHTA and FQGTGA. The CDR3 sequence is CVSSLGLAATDTQYF. The CDR3 DNA reads as TGTGTCAGCAGCTTAGGACTAGCGGCGACAGATACGCAGTATTTT. Full variable domain (rest looked up from reference TRBV7-3 and TRBJ2-3): GAGVSQTPSNKVTEKGKYVELRCDPISGHTALYWYRQSLGQGPEFLIYFQGTGAADDSGLPNDRFFAVRPEGSVSTLKIQRTERGDSAVYLCVSSLGLAATDTQYFGPGTRLTVL.

Worth noting for this clonotype: Germline and junction disagree at one end, which may indicate a read error. This chain uses TRBV12-5 with TRBJ1-5; no clear D. The CDR3 totals 14 residues. Germline V gives CDR1 LGHNT, CDR2 FRNRAP. CDR3 in amino acids: CPSGLTAGSQPQHF. As DNA, the CDR3 is TGTCCTAGTGGCCTTACAGCTGGCAGTCAGCCCCAACATTTT.

For this clonotype: One end of the junction is discordant with germline, which a read error may explain. This chain uses TRBV12-3 or TRBV12-4 with TRBJ1-1; D is unresolved. CDR3 length: 10 amino acids. The CDR3 nucleotides are TGTGACAGCAGAGGGAGTGAAGCTTTCTTC. It codes for CDSRGSEAFF.

This clonotype was recorded a few times. CDR3 residues: CASSKFVPGTDTQYF. CDR3 DNA: TGTGCCAGCAGCAAATTCGTGCCAGGCACAGATACGCAGTATTTT. The gene calls are TRBV21-1 and TRBJ2-3. TRBV21-1 is assigned pseudogene status. This CDR3 has 15 amino acids.